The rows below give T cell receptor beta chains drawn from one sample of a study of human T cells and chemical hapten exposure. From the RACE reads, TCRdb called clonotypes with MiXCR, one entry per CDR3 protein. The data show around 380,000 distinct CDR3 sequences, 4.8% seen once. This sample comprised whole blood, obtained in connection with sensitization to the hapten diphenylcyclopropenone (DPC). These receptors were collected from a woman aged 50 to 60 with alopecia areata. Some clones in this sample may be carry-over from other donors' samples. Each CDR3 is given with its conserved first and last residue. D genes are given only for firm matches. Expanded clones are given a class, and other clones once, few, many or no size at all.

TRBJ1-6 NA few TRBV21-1 TGTGCCAGCAGCAAAGGAGGGGTCAGCGGGGGATCACCCCTCCACTTT CASSKGGVSGGSPLHF
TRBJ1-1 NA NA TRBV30 TGTGCCTGGAGTGTTGCCTGGAACACTGAAGCTTTCTTT CAWSVAWNTEAFF
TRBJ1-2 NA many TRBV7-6 TGTGCCAGCAGCTTACTTAAAGGGGGGGCGGATGGCTACACCTTC CASSLLKGGADGYTF
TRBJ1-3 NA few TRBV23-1 TGCGCCAGCACGGGGCATGGAAACACCATATATTTT CASTGHGNTIYF
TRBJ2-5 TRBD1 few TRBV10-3 TGTGCCATCAGTGCGGGACAGCAAGAGACCCAGTACTTC CAISAGQQETQYF
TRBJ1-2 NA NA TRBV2 TGTGCCAGCAGTGGCGACACCCTTTGGGGCTACACCTTC CASSGDTLWGYTF
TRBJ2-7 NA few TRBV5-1 TGCGCCAGCAGCTTTATTGGAGGGGAAGACGAGCAGTACTTC CASSFIGGEDEQYF
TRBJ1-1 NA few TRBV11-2 TGTGCCAGCAGCTTAGATGGGTACAGCGTTACTTTCTTT CASSLDGYSVTFF
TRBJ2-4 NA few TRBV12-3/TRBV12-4 TGTGCCAGCAGCCCTCCAGGGGAGTCCAAAAACATTCAGTACTTC CASSPPGESKNIQYF
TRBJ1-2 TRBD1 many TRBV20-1 TGCAGTGCTAGAAAAGGAGGTGGTCAGGGGGAGATAAACTATGGCTACACCTTC CSARKGGGQGEINYGYTF
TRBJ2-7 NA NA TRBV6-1 TGTGCCAGCAGTGGTATTGAGCAAGGCGAGCAGTACTTC CASSGIEQGEQYF
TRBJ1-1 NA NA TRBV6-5 TGTGCCAGCAGTTCCCACGGCAGGAGCTACACTGAAGCTTTCTTT CASSSHGRSYTEAFF
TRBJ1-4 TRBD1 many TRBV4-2 TGTGCCAGCAGTCAGGGGGCGCGAGATGAAAAACTGTTTTTT CASSQGARDEKLFF
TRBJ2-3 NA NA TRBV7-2 TGTGCCAGCAGCTTAGTCCAAAATACGCAGTATTTT CASSLVQNTQYF
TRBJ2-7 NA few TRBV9 TGTGCCAGCAGCGTTGACGGGACCTACGAGCAGTACTTC CASSVDGTYEQYF
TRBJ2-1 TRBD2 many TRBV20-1 TGCAGTGCACCCGGGACTAGCGGGAGAGTAGGATCCTACAATGAGCAGTTCTTC CSAPGTSGRVGSYNEQFF
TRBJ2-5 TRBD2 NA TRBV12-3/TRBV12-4 TGTGCCAGCAGTCCGACTAGCGGGGAGAGGTACGAGACCCAGTACTTC CASSPTSGERYETQYF
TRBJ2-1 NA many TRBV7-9 TGTGCCAGCAGCTTATTGTGGGACCTAACCTTCAATGAGCAGTTCTTC CASSLLWDLTFNEQFF
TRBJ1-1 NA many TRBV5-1 TGCGCCAGCAGCCTCAACCGGGGGAGAGGCACTGAAGCTTTCTTT CASSLNRGRGTEAFF
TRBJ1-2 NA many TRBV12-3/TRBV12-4 TGTGCCAGCAGTTTTGGGGAGGATGGCTACACCTTC CASSFGEDGYTF
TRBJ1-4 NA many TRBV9 TGTGCCAGCAGCGTAGACCAGGATGAAAAACTGTTTTTT CASSVDQDEKLFF
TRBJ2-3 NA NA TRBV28 TGTGCCAGCAGTTTAACTCCAGACTTGACAGATACGCAGTATTTT CASSLTPDLTDTQYF
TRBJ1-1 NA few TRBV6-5 TGTGCCAGCAGTAATCACGTGAACACTGAAGCTTTCTTT CASSNHVNTEAFF
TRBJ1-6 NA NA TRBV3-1 TGTGCCAGCACCTCAATGGGGGGTGCTGGGTCAAAGTCACCCCTCCACTTT CASTSMGGAGSKSPLHF
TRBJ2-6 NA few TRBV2 TGTGCCACCGGGAGCGCTAGCGCGTACTCTGGGGCCAACGTCCTGACTTTC CATGSASAYSGANVLTF
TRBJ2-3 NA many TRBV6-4 TGTGCCAGCAGCCTCACGGGGGCAGGTGCAGATACGCAGTATTTT CASSLTGAGADTQYF
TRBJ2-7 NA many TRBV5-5 TGTGCCAGCAGCTTAGGGGCCGGGGCCTACGAGCAGTACTTC CASSLGAGAYEQYF
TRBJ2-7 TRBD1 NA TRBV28 TGTGCCAGCAGTCGACAGGGCCTCTCCTACGAGCAGTACTTC CASSRQGLSYEQYF
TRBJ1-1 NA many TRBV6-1 TGTGCCAGCAGTACCGGGACACGTGAAGCTTTCTTT CASSTGTREAFF
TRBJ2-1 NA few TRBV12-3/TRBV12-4 TGTGCCAGCAGTTTAATCCAGGGAGGGGGTGAGCAGTTCTTC CASSLIQGGGEQFF
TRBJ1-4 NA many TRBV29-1 TGCAGCGCCCAACTGAGGGGCCAATGGAGTGAAAAACTGTTTTTT CSAQLRGQWSEKLFF
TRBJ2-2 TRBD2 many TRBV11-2 TGTGCCAGCAGCCTTACTAGCGTGGGGAACACCGGGGAGCTGTTTTTT CASSLTSVGNTGELFF
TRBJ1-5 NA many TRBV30 TGTGCCTGGAGTGTACCAGACCTCCTCTATCAGCCCCAGCATTTT CAWSVPDLLYQPQHF
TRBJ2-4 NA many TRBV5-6 TGTGCCAGCAGCTTGGGGGGCGATGGAAACATTCAGTACTTC CASSLGGDGNIQYF
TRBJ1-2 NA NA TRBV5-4 TGTGCCAGCAGCTTGGCCCGAAGGCTCCCCAACTATGGCTACACCTTC CASSLARRLPNYGYTF
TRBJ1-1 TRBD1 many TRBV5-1 TGCGCCAGCAGCTTGACAGGGGAAGGCACTGAAGCTTTCTTT CASSLTGEGTEAFF
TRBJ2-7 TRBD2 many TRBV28 TGTGCCACCCTCGGGGAGGGGTTTTCCTACGAGCAGTACTTC CATLGEGFSYEQYF
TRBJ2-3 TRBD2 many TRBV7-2 TGTGCCAGCAGCTTAGAGGGACTAGCGGAGCGGAATACGCAGTATTTT CASSLEGLAERNTQYF
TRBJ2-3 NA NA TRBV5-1 TGCGCCAGCCGAACTAGAGACACAGATACGCAGTATTTT CASRTRDTDTQYF
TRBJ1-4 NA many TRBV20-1 TGCAGTGCTAGCAGGCTGGTGACGGGGGGTGAAAAACTGTTTTTT CSASRLVTGGEKLFF
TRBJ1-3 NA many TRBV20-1 TGCAGTGCTAGACCACCTCAGGGGTCTGGAAACACCATATATTTT CSARPPQGSGNTIYF
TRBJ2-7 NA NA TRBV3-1 TGTGCCAGCAGCCAAGATCGAAGCGCCGAGCAGTACTTC CASSQDRSAEQYF
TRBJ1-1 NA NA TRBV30 TGTGCCTGGAGTGCCCGAACAACTGAAGCTTTCTTT CAWSARTTEAFF
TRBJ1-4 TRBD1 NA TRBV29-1 TGCAGCGTTGGGAGGGACAGGGGACAAAAACTGTTTTTT CSVGRDRGQKLFF
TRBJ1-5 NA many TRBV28 TGTGCCAGCAGTTCCGCCGGGGCTAGGGGCAATCAGCCCCAGCATTTT CASSSAGARGNQPQHF
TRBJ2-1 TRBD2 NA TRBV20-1 TGCAGTTCCTTAACGGGGGGGTTCTCTGAGCAGTTCTTC CSSLTGGFSEQFF